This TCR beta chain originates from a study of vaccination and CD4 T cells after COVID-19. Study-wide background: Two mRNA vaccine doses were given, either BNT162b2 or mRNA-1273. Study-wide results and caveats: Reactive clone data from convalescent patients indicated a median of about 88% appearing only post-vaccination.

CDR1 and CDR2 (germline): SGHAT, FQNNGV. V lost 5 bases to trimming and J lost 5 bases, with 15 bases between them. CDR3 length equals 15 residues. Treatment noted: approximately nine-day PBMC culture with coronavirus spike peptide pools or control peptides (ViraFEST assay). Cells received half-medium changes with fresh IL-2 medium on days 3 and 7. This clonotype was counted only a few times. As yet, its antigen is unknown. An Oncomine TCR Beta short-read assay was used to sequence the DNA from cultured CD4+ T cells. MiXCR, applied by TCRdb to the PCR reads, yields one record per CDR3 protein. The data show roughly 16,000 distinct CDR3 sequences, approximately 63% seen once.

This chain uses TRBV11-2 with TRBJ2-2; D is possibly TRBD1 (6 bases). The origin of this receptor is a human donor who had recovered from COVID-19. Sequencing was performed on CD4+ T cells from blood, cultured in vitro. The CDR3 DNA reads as TGTGCCAGCAGCCCCCCAGGGGCGCGGACCGGGGAGCTGTTTTTT. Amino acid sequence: CASSPPGARTGELFF.